A single sample is the source of the 31 T cell receptor beta chains below, sequenced in a study of CD8 T cells in ankylosing spondylitis. From the 5' RACE reads, TCRdb called clonotypes with MiXCR, one entry per CDR3 protein. The data hold 30,000 to 40,000 distinct CDR3 sequences, with 3% observed a single time. Input material: blood, either unsorted or a sorted T cell fraction (not recorded which). The source of these receptors is a male donor with ankylosing spondylitis or in good health (not recorded which).

At least ten counts were recorded for this clonotype. The V and J genes are TRBV9 and TRBJ2-3; 7 bases are shared with TRBD1. The CDR3 consists of 16 residues. V shed 0 bases and J 0 bases; nucleotides not matched to a gene: 4. The germline CDR1 and CDR2 sequences are SGDLS and YYNGEE. The CDR3 spells CASSVEGATSTDTQYF. The CDR3 DNA follows: TGTGCCAGCAGCGTAGAGGGGGCCACTAGCACAGATACGCAGTATTTT.

The sample holds a few counts of this clonotype. The chain recombines TRBV9 with TRBJ2-5; D not resolved. Germline lookup yields CDR1 SGDLS and CDR2 YYNGEE. The V end lost 0 bases, the J end lost 0 bases, and 9 bases lay between the germline ends. The CDR3 runs 15 residues. The CDR3 spells CASSVGQMNQETQYF. In nucleotides, the CDR3 is TGTGCCAGCAGCGTAGGCCAGATGAACCAAGAGACCCAGTACTTC.

This clonotype was detected ten times or more. The chain is built from TRBV9 and TRBJ2-3; D may match TRBD1 or TRBD2 (6 bases each). The CDR3 is 16 amino acids. Trimming cost V 4 bases and J 0 bases, with 15 bases left between them. Germline V gene lookup returns CDR1 SGDLS and CDR2 YYNGEE. CDR3 in DNA: TGTGCCAGCAGCATCCAGGGGCGGGATAGCACAGATACGCAGTATTTT. It is translated as CASSIQGRDSTDTQYF.

This clonotype was detected many times. The chain uses TRBV9 and TRBJ2-3, with D unresolved. The germline V gene has CDR1 SGDLS and CDR2 YYNGEE. Trimming removed 0 bases from V and 1 base from J, with 9 bases in between. This CDR3 is 15 amino acids long. CDR3 coding DNA: TGTGCCAGCAGCGTAGATTGGCGGCGCACAGATACGCAGTATTTT. Amino acids: CASSVDWRRTDTQYF.

This clonotype occurred many times. J is TRBJ1-2 and V is TRBV9; 7 nucleotides line up with TRBD1. This CDR3 is 13 amino acids long. Trimming took 4 bases from V and 4 from J; bases not matched to a gene: 4. CDR1 and CDR2 (germline): SGDLS, YYNGEE. The CDR3 DNA reads as TGTGCCAGCAGCCCCCGGGACAGCTATGGCTACACCTTC. Protein product: CASSPRDSYGYTF.

The chain recombines TRBV9 with TRBJ1-2, with a possible D match to TRBD1 (5 bases). Deletions cut 2 bases from V and 4 bases from J, with 21 bases between. CDR1 and CDR2 from the germline V gene are SGDLS and YYNGEE. The CDR3 is 17 amino acids. In nucleotides, the CDR3 is TGTGCCAGCAGCGTCGCGAGTGGGGGTGCAGACGGCTATGGCTACACCTTC. Its translation: CASSVASGGADGYGYTF.

The sample holds many counts of this clonotype. The gene calls are TRBV9 and TRBJ2-5, with a weak D call TRBD2 (7 bases). V lost 3 bases to trimming and J lost 1 base, with 16 bases between them. CDR3 length: 16 amino acids. Germline CDR1 and CDR2: SGDLS and YYNGEE. The CDR3 DNA is TGTGCCAGCAGCGGCCTTCGAGGGGGGGCCCAAGAGACCCAGTACTTC. This gives the protein CASSGLRGGAQETQYF.

This clonotype was picked up many times. This chain connects TRBV9 to TRBJ2-1; D call uncertain. This CDR3 is 14 amino acids long. Trimming removed 0 bases at V and 4 bases at J, with 8 bases between. The V gene's germline CDR1 is SGDLS and CDR2 YYNGEE. CDR3 nucleotides: TGTGCCAGCAGCGTAGGGACGGTGTACAATGAGCAGTTCTTC. It encodes CASSVGTVYNEQFF.

This clonotype was picked up many times. CDR3 in DNA: TGTGCCAGCGGGGTATCCGACAGGGACGAGCAGTACGTC. Its protein product is CASGVSDRDEQYV. This chain joins TRBV6-6 and TRBJ2-7; 7 bases are shared with TRBD1. The CDR3 contains 13 residues. V trimming: 8 bases; J trimming: 5 bases; junction bases outside the gene matches: 9. Per the germline V gene, CDR1 is MNHNY and CDR2 is SVGAGI (reference sequence).

This clonotype was seen at least ten times. This chain uses TRBV9 with TRBJ2-5; 10 bases align to TRBD2. The germline V gene has CDR1 SGDLS and CDR2 YYNGEE. V was pared by 0 bases and J by 2 bases, with 4 bases of the junction left unmatched. CDR3 size: 16 residues. The CDR3 DNA follows: TGTGCCAGCAGCGTAGTTGTAGCGGGAGGACAAGAGACCCAGTACTTC. Translation: CASSVVVAGGQETQYF.

This clonotype was seen many times. The J gene is TRBJ2-2, the V gene TRBV9; the D call may be TRBD1 or TRBD2 (5 bases each). The V gene's germline CDR1 is SGDLS and CDR2 YYNGEE. Trimming removed 0 bases from V and 4 bases from J, with 10 bases in between. The CDR3 covers 15 residues. The CDR3 spells CASSVAAGTTGELFF. CDR3 coding DNA: TGTGCCAGCAGCGTAGCTGCTGGGACCACCGGGGAGCTGTTTTTT.

This clonotype was seen at least ten times. The gene calls are TRBV9 and TRBJ2-2; D is perhaps TRBD1 or TRBD2 (5 bases each). The CDR3 is 13 residues long. Trimming removed 7 bases at V and 0 bases at J, with 7 bases between. Germline-derived CDR1 and CDR2 are SGDLS and YYNGEE. CDR3: CASGGPNTGELFF. CDR3 in DNA: TGTGCCAGCGGGGGTCCGAACACCGGGGAGCTGTTTTTT.

This clonotype was seen ten or more times. The V gene is TRBV19, the J gene TRBJ2-7; TRBD1 or TRBD2 may be the D gene (5 bases each). Germline V gene lookup returns CDR1 LNHDA and CDR2 SQIVND (reference sequence). Trimming took off 8 bases at V and 2 bases at J, with 16 bases between the two ends. CDR3 size: 14 residues. The CDR3 region is CASFAPGTPYEQYV. In DNA form, the CDR3 reads TGTGCCAGTTTCGCCCCGGGGACCCCCTACGAGCAGTACGTC.

In this sample, this clonotype turned up many times. The CDR3 spells CASSVGAAPEPQHF. CDR3 in DNA: TGTGCCAGCAGCGTAGGGGCGGCTCCGGAGCCCCAGCATTTT. The rearrangement joins TRBV9 to TRBJ1-5; unclear D gene. This CDR3 has 14 residues. The V end was cut by 0 bases, the J end by 8 bases, with 12 bases between. Germline values: CDR1 SGDLS, CDR2 YYNGEE.

The table lists this clonotype with many counts. This chain connects TRBV9 to TRBJ2-5; a weak D match, TRBD1 (5 bases). Germline CDR1 reads SGDLS; CDR2 reads YYNGEE. This CDR3 is 16 amino acids long. Trimming left V 5 bases short and J 1 base short, with 18 bases between. CDR3 nucleotide sequence: TGTGCCAGCAGTCCATTTCAGGGTTTGGCCCAAGAGACCCAGTACTTC. Translation gives CASSPFQGLAQETQYF.

In its sample, this clonotype was seen many times. This chain joins TRBV9 and TRBJ1-2, with TRBD1 as a possible D gene (6 bases). CDR1 and CDR2 from the germline V gene are SGDLS and YYNGEE. The ends were cut back, 0 bases at V and 11 bases at J, with 14 bases in the middle. The CDR3 length is 13 residues. CDR3 in amino acids: CASSVAGAARYTF. As DNA, the CDR3 is TGTGCCAGCAGCGTAGCGGGGGCGGCGAGGTACACCTTC. The variable domain in full, completed from reference TRBV9 and TRBJ1-2, reads DSGVTQTPKHLITATGQRVTLRCSPRSGDLSVYWYQQSLDQGLQFLIQYYNGEERAKGNILERFSAQQFPDLHSELNLSSLELGDSALYFCASSVAGAARYTFGSGTRLTVV.

This clonotype has ten or more counts. This sequence joins TRBV9 and TRBJ2-1; TRBD1 agrees at 10 bases. This CDR3 spans 20 amino acids. Per the germline V gene, CDR1 is SGDLS and CDR2 is YYNGEE. Losses at the gene ends were 4 bases for V and 4 bases for J; bases not matched to a gene: 20. CDR3 protein: CASSPGVGPTDRGMYNEQFF. Here the CDR3 DNA reads TGTGCCAGCAGCCCCGGGGTTGGGCCCACGGACAGGGGGATGTACAATGAGCAGTTCTTC.

This clonotype appeared many times. This sequence joins TRBV9 and TRBJ2-1; 7 nucleotides match TRBD1. This CDR3 contains 15 residues. The trim removed 3 bases at V and 0 bases at J, leaving 3 bases unmatched. The V gene's germline CDR1 is SGDLS and CDR2 YYNGEE. CDR3 protein: CASSGHRGSYNEQFF. DNA of the CDR3: TGTGCCAGCAGCGGGCACAGGGGCTCCTACAATGAGCAGTTCTTC. The whole variable domain, filled in from reference TRBV9 and TRBJ2-1, reads DSGVTQTPKHLITATGQRVTLRCSPRSGDLSVYWYQQSLDQGLQFLIQYYNGEERAKGNILERFSAQQFPDLHSELNLSSLELGDSALYFCASSGHRGSYNEQFFGPGTRLTVL.

This clonotype was recorded at least ten times. The chain links TRBV9 to TRBJ2-5; 9 nucleotides agree with TRBD1. V shed 0 bases and J 5 bases; nucleotides not matched to a gene: 8. This CDR3 has 16 residues. Per germline, CDR1 SGDLS and CDR2 YYNGEE. As DNA, the CDR3 is TGTGCCAGCAGCGTAGGGACAGGGGTCGGTATGGAGACCCAGTACTTC. This translates into CASSVGTGVGMETQYF.

This clonotype was observed many times. The chain is built from TRBV9 and TRBJ2-1; maybe TRBD2 (6 bases). The CDR3 is 14 residues long. The germline V and J ends were trimmed by 2 bases and 4 bases, with 10 bases remaining between them. CDR1 SGDLS and CDR2 YYNGEE come from the germline V gene. CDR3 nucleotides: TGTGCCAGCAGCGTTACTAGCAGGTACAATGAGCAGTTCTTC. As protein: CASSVTSRYNEQFF.

In this sample, this clonotype turned up many times. The CDR3 is CASSRGLAGSRYNEQFF. CDR3 sequence (DNA): TGTGCCAGCAGCCGGGGACTAGCGGGGTCCCGGTACAATGAGCAGTTCTTC. The chain has TRBV9 and TRBJ2-1; 13 nucleotides line up with TRBD2. Looked up from germline, CDR1 is SGDLS and CDR2 is YYNGEE. This CDR3 contains 17 residues. Germline trimming cut 4 bases from V and 4 bases from J; bases unmatched to any gene: 8.

This clonotype was recorded at least ten times. V usage is TRBV9 and J usage is TRBJ2-3; TRBD2 aligns across 10 bases. The V segment lost 3 bases and the J segment 5 bases; nucleotides outside the gene matches: 9. The CDR3 contains 16 residues. Germline CDR1 SGDLS, CDR2 YYNGEE. The CDR3 region is CASSAFLAGAIDTQYF. CDR3 sequence (DNA): TGTGCCAGCAGCGCCTTCCTAGCGGGGGCGATAGATACGCAGTATTTT. Full variable domain (rest looked up from reference TRBV9 and TRBJ2-3): DSGVTQTPKHLITATGQRVTLRCSPRSGDLSVYWYQQSLDQGLQFLIQYYNGEERAKGNILERFSAQQFPDLHSELNLSSLELGDSALYFCASSAFLAGAIDTQYFGPGTRLTVL.

This clonotype was detected ten times or more. V and J are TRBV9 and TRBJ1-1; D may be TRBD1 (6 bases). Germline V CDR1 and CDR2: SGDLS, YYNGEE. The CDR3 is made up of 15 amino acids. Trimming left V 3 bases short and J 4 bases short, with 16 bases between. CDR3 nucleotide sequence: TGTGCCAGCAGCGCTTCTTGGCAGGGGAGCACTGAAGCTTTCTTT. Translating gives CASSASWQGSTEAFF. The full variable domain, rest sourced from reference TRBV9 and TRBJ1-1, is DSGVTQTPKHLITATGQRVTLRCSPRSGDLSVYWYQQSLDQGLQFLIQYYNGEERAKGNILERFSAQQFPDLHSELNLSSLELGDSALYFCASSASWQGSTEAFFGQGTRLTVV.

This clonotype was seen many times. V and J are TRBV9 and TRBJ2-5, with 12 bases fitting TRBD2. Germline V gene data show CDR1 as SGDLS and CDR2 as YYNGEE. V trimming: 1 base; J trimming: 4 bases; junction bases outside the gene matches: 2. The CDR3 totals 15 residues. The CDR3 reads CASSVLAGGPETQYF. The CDR3 coding sequence is TGTGCCAGCAGCGTACTAGCGGGAGGGCCAGAGACCCAGTACTTC.

This clonotype was picked up many times. The chain has TRBV9 and TRBJ2-5, with D tentatively TRBD2 (5 bases). Germline CDR1 reads SGDLS; CDR2 reads YYNGEE. V gave up 3 bases and J gave up 4 bases, with 13 bases separating them. The CDR3 sequence is 14 residues long. This chain's CDR3 is CASSARGRTETQYF. In nucleotides, the CDR3 is TGTGCCAGCAGCGCACGGGGTAGGACAGAGACCCAGTACTTC.

In its sample, this clonotype was seen many times. V is TRBV9 and J is TRBJ2-1, with TRBD2 identical over 7 bases. Per the germline V gene, CDR1 is SGDLS and CDR2 is YYNGEE. J was trimmed by 7 bases and V by 4 bases; bases with no gene match: 14. This CDR3 contains 16 residues. CDR3 region: CASSPAGGRSENEQFF. DNA for the CDR3: TGTGCCAGCAGCCCAGCTGGCGGGAGATCCGAGAATGAGCAGTTCTTC.

At least ten counts were recorded for this clonotype. The V and J genes are TRBV9 and TRBJ2-6, with D uncertain. The CDR3 has 15 residues. The V end lost 4 bases, the J end lost 0 bases, and 8 bases lay between the germline ends. Germline V gene data show CDR1 as SGDLS and CDR2 as YYNGEE. The CDR3 region is CASSPRHSGANVLTF. In nucleotides, the CDR3 is TGTGCCAGCAGCCCGCGCCACTCTGGGGCCAACGTCCTGACTTTC.

This clonotype has at least ten counts. The chain couples TRBV9 to TRBJ2-1; D possibly corresponds to TRBD2 (7 bases). The ends were cut back, 4 bases at V and 5 bases at J, with 16 bases in the middle. Germline V gives CDR1 SGDLS, CDR2 YYNGEE. The CDR3 length is 15 residues. The DNA for the CDR3 is TGTGCCAGCAGCCCCTTGGGGGGGCGAGACAATGAGCAGTTCTTC. Translating it yields CASSPLGGRDNEQFF.

This clonotype was seen at least ten times. The chain joins TRBV9 to TRBJ2-1; 10 nucleotides agree with TRBD2. Germline V gene sequence: CDR1 SGDLS, CDR2 YYNGEE. The CDR3 has 15 residues. V shed 0 bases and J 9 bases; nucleotides not matched to a gene: 6. CDR3 DNA sequence: TGTGCCAGCAGCGTAGGGAGCGGGGGGGCCGTTGAGCAGTTCTTC. Translating gives CASSVGSGGAVEQFF.

There are many counts of this clonotype. The chain carries TRBV9 and TRBJ2-2, with TRBD1 matching over 8 bases. J was trimmed by 4 bases and V by 1 base; bases with no gene match: 3. The CDR3 is 15 residues long. CDR1 SGDLS and CDR2 YYNGEE come from the germline V gene. CDR3 sequence reads: CASSVRQGSTGELFF. DNA for the CDR3: TGTGCCAGCAGCGTAAGACAGGGGAGCACCGGGGAGCTGTTTTTT.

This clonotype was recorded a few times. This chain links TRBV9 with TRBJ2-2, with 7 positions matching TRBD2. The CDR3 extends over 15 amino acids. V was clipped by 0 bases and J by 5 bases; unmatched bases: 4. In germline, CDR1 is SGDLS, CDR2 YYNGEE. The CDR3 nucleotides read TGTGCCAGCAGCGTAGCAGTAGCGGGTACCGGGGAGCTGTTTTTT. This gives the protein CASSVAVAGTGELFF.